This TCR beta chain comes out of a study of T cell repertoires in cytomegalovirus infection. Study as a whole: CMV infection plus the matching HLA type was flagged by public TCR beta signatures.

TCRdb ran MiXCR on the reads and lists one entry per CDR3 protein. The sample carries a few hundred thousand distinct CDR3 sequences, about 23% recorded once. In germline, CDR1 is SGHTA, CDR2 FQGTGA. CDR3 length equals 14 residues. V trimming: 5 bases; J trimming: 7 bases; junction bases outside the gene matches: 7. General study results and limits: Accumulated public TCR beta family frequency recognized individuals carrying CMV together with the relevant HLA.

This clonotype was observed at least ten times. What it binds is unknown. The chain uses TRBV7-3 and TRBJ2-1; 8 nucleotides match TRBD2. The clonotype comes from a human donor in good health (CMV status not recorded). Some clones in this sample may be carry-over from other donors' samples. Sequencing used CD8+ T cells from PBMCs. CDR3 amino acids: CASSQTSAINEQFF. The CDR3 bases are TGTGCCAGCAGCCAGACTAGCGCTATTAATGAGCAGTTCTTC.